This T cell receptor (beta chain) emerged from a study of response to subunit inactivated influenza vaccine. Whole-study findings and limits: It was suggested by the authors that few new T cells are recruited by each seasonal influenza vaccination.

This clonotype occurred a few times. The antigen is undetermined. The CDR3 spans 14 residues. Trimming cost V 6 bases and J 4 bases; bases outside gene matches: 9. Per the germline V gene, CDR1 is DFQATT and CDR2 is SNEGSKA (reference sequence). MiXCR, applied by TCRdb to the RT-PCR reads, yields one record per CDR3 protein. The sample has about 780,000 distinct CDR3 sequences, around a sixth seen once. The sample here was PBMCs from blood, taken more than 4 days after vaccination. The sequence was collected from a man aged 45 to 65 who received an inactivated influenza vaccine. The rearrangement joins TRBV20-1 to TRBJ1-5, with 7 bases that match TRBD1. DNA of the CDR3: TGCAGTGCGGAAACAGGGGACAGAAATCAGCCCCAGCATTTT. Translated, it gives CSAETGDRNQPQHF.